What follows are 32 T cell receptor beta chains derived from one specimen sequenced in a study of cytomegalovirus exposure and HLA in healthy donors. PCR employed 60 Vbeta and 13 Jbeta primers. The assay was immunoSEQ multiplex PCR, and TCRdb's table has in-frame clones only and misses some. The sample includes roughly 150,000 clones, 72% of them seen just once. Material: PBMCs. The receptors were sampled from a man in his forties or fifties in good health and CMV-seronegative.

With regard to this clone: The junction and the germline gene differ at one end; a read error may be behind it. This rearrangement joins TRBV6-1 to TRBJ1-6, with D perhaps matching TRBD1 (6 bases). Germline assignment: CDR1 MNHNS and CDR2 SASEGT. The CDR3 totals 16 residues. CDR3 nucleotide sequence: TGTGCCAGCAGCGAAGGGGACACTTCCTATAATTCACCCCTCCACTTT. Translated, it gives CASSEGDTSYNSPLHF.

The CDR3 region is CAWSGRGYEQYF. CDR3 sequence (DNA): TGTGCCTGGAGCGGGAGGGGGTACGAGCAGTACTTC. The genes are TRBV30 and TRBJ2-7; 8 nucleotides match TRBD2. The CDR3 is 12 residues long. Germline CDR1 and CDR2: GTSNPN and SVGIG (reference sequence). Trimming took 3 bases from V and 4 from J; bases not matched to a gene: 2.

This chain joins TRBV6-5 and TRBJ1-1; D remains ambiguous. V lost 5 bases and J lost 3, with 10 bases in between. Germline V gene data show CDR1 as MNHEY and CDR2 as SVGAGI. The CDR3 spans 13 residues. The CDR3 DNA is TGTGCCAGCAGTGGCGACATTTACACTGAAGCTTTCTTT. Residues: CASSGDIYTEAFF.

The V call is TRBV30, the J call TRBJ2-3, with D unclear. V shed 4 bases and J shed 2 bases, with 7 bases lying between them. The CDR3 extends over 12 amino acids. Germline V gives CDR1 GTSNPN, CDR2 SVGIG (reference sequence). CDR3: CAWTRVTDTQYF. The CDR3 region has the DNA TGTGCCTGGACCCGGGTCACAGATACGCAGTATTTT.

This chain joins TRBV9 and TRBJ2-5, with TRBD2 matching over 11 bases. In germline, CDR1 is SGDLS, CDR2 YYNGEE. Germline trimming cut 3 bases from V and 7 bases from J; bases unmatched to any gene: 2. The CDR3 length is 13 residues. The CDR3 sequence: CASSELAGATQYF. In nucleotides, the CDR3 is TGTGCCAGCAGCGAACTAGCGGGGGCGACCCAGTACTTC.

The chain recombines TRBV6-1 with TRBJ1-1, with D unclear. The V end was cut by 3 bases, the J end by 0 bases, with 11 bases between. The V gene's germline CDR1 is MNHNS and CDR2 SASEGT. The CDR3 is 15 residues long. CDR3 in amino acids: CASSERAGLNTEAFF. Here the CDR3 DNA reads TGTGCCAGCAGTGAGAGGGCAGGACTGAACACTGAAGCTTTCTTT.

The chain combines TRBV5-5 with TRBJ1-2, with D unclear. Trimming stripped 1 base from V and 4 bases from J, with 14 bases between. The CDR3 is 15 amino acids. Germline values: CDR1 SGHKS, CDR2 YYEKEE (reference sequence). The DNA for the CDR3 is TGTGCCAGCAGCTTGAGGTCGGAGAACCTCTATGGCTACACCTTC. Translating it yields CASSLRSENLYGYTF.

This chain connects TRBV29-1 to TRBJ1-3; 9 bases match TRBD1. Germline assignment: CDR1 SQVTM and CDR2 ANQGSEA. The CDR3 sequence is 17 residues long. V lost 8 bases, J lost 4 bases, and 18 bases stayed unmatched. CDR3: CSSEDRGWDESGNTIYF. The CDR3 DNA is TGCAGCTCCGAGGACAGGGGTTGGGATGAATCGGGAAACACCATATATTTT.

Comments on this clone: A read error may account for a junction end that differs from germline. Different DNA sequences within this sample yield the same CDR3. The CDR3, as DNA: TGCGCCAGTAGCCAAGTCGTAGAACTACCCCCAAAACTGTTTTTT. Protein: CASSQVVELPPKLFF. The V call is TRBV4-3, the J call TRBJ1-4; D gene uncertain. The CDR3 loop spans 15 amino acids. Germline CDR1 and CDR2: LGHNA and YSLEER.

This sequence joins TRBV13 and TRBJ1-2, with TRBD1 as a possible D gene (5 bases). The CDR3 is made up of 15 amino acids. Germline V gene lookup returns CDR1 PRHDT and CDR2 FYEKMQ (reference sequence). V lost 2 bases to trimming and J lost 4 bases, with 14 bases between them. CDR3 protein: CASSLSQGAFYGYTF. CDR3 bases: TGTGCCAGCAGCTTATCTCAAGGGGCTTTCTATGGCTACACCTTC.

V usage is TRBV5-4 and J usage is TRBJ2-1, with TRBD2 as a possible D gene (5 bases). Germline assignment: CDR1 SGHNT and CDR2 YYREEE (reference sequence). The V gene lost 0 bases and the J gene lost 6 bases, with 16 bases spanning the gap. The CDR3 covers 16 residues. This CDR3 reads CASSLAGVWNLNEQFF. The CDR3 nucleotides read TGTGCCAGCAGCTTGGCCGGGGTTTGGAACCTCAATGAGCAGTTCTTC.

This clone was found once. V gene TRBV7-9 combines with J gene TRBJ1-1; TRBD1 agrees at 9 bases. This CDR3 is built from 15 residues. Germline values: CDR1 SEHNR, CDR2 FQNEAQ (reference sequence). After removal of 5 bases from V and 5 bases from J, the junction contained 9 bases not matched to a gene. The CDR3 sequence: CASSVTYRGRTEAFF. The CDR3 coding sequence is TGTGCCAGCAGCGTTACCTACAGGGGGCGGACTGAAGCTTTCTTT.

The rearrangement uses TRBV28 and TRBJ1-4; perhaps TRBD1 as D (6 bases). CDR1 is MDHEN and CDR2 is SYDVKM in the germline V gene. The CDR3 length is 14 residues. Trimming pared 4 bases from V and 7 bases from J, leaving 13 bases between. CDR3 DNA: TGTGCCAGCAGTTCAGGGGCACTGCGTGAAAAACTGTTTTTT. It is translated as CASSSGALREKLFF. The complete variable domain, with remaining parts taken from reference TRBV28 and TRBJ1-4, reads DVKVTQSSRYLVKRTGEKVFLECVQDMDHENMFWYRQDPGLGLRLIYFSYDVKMKEKGDIPEGYSVSREKKERFSLILESASTNQTSMYLCASSSGALREKLFFGSGTQLSVL.

This clone has only a few counts. V gene TRBV18 combines with J gene TRBJ2-7; TRBD1 agrees at 7 bases. CDR1 is KGHSH and CDR2 is LQKENI in the germline V gene. The CDR3 spans 15 residues. Trimming at V came to 3 bases and at J to 2 bases, leaving 7 bases not matched to a gene. CDR3: CASSPVRTGTYEQYF. CDR3 sequence (DNA): TGTGCCAGCTCACCGGTCAGGACAGGTACCTACGAGCAGTACTTC.

In this sample, this clone turned up a few times. This chain uses TRBV4-1 with TRBJ2-7; 9 positions match TRBD2. This CDR3 is 17 amino acids long. CDR1 MGHRA and CDR2 YSYEKL come from the germline V gene. The V gene end was trimmed by 5 bases and the J gene end by 2 bases; junction bases not matched to a gene: 13. CDR3 protein: CASSGSGYSGGAYEQYF. The CDR3 DNA reads as TGCGCCAGCAGCGGTTCGGGGTATAGCGGGGGTGCCTACGAGCAGTACTTC.

The genes are TRBV28 and TRBJ2-1; TRBD1 matches at 9 bases. CDR3 length equals 17 residues. The germline gives CDR1 MDHEN, CDR2 SYDVKM. With 6 bases clipped from V and 5 bases from J, the junction kept 14 bases outside the gene matches. DNA of the CDR3: TGTGCCAGCAGCCGATACCGGGACAGGGTAGTTCACAATGAGCAGTTCTTC. It encodes CASSRYRDRVVHNEQFF.

This clone was recorded a few times. The rearrangement links TRBV5-4 to TRBJ2-3; TRBD2 agrees at 13 bases. The CDR3 spans 15 residues. The V gene end was trimmed by 4 bases and the J gene end by 5 bases; junction bases not matched to a gene: 4. Germline V lookup: CDR1 SGHNT, CDR2 YYREEE (reference sequence). CDR3 region: CASSLGLAGRDTQYF. DNA of the CDR3: TGTGCCAGCAGCCTGGGACTAGCGGGAAGAGATACGCAGTATTTT.

This sequence joins TRBV5-6 and TRBJ1-5, with 7 bases fitting TRBD1. V lost 2 bases and J lost 0; bases outside the gene matches: 5. CDR3 length: 16 amino acids. Germline CDR1 reads SGHDT; CDR2 reads YYEEEE. The CDR3 is CASSFMTGYSNQPQHF. CDR3 nucleotides: TGTGCCAGCAGCTTCATGACAGGGTATAGCAATCAGCCCCAGCATTTT.

This clone was recorded only once. The J gene is TRBJ2-1, the V gene TRBV19, with a tentative D call TRBD2 (6 bases). V was trimmed by 9 bases and J by 1 base, leaving 16 bases between them. The CDR3 is 15 amino acids. Per the germline V gene, CDR1 is LNHDA and CDR2 is SQIVND (reference sequence). CDR3 bases: TGTGCCAGGGTCTCTGGCGGGGCTTCCTACAATGAGCAGTTCTTC. It translates to CARVSGGASYNEQFF.

The rearrangement links TRBV28 to TRBJ2-4; D is perhaps TRBD2 (5 bases). The germline gives CDR1 MDHEN, CDR2 SYDVKM. The CDR3 loop spans 15 amino acids. V dropped 3 bases and J dropped 0 bases, with 9 bases sitting between them. The CDR3 bases are TGTGCCAGCAGTTTGGCGGGTTTAGCCAAAAACATTCAGTACTTC. Translating gives CASSLAGLAKNIQYF.

The rearrangement uses TRBV14 and TRBJ2-4, with 10 bases matching TRBD1. This CDR3 is built from 19 residues. The germline CDR1 and CDR2 sequences are SGHDN and FVKESK. V lost 0 bases and J lost 1; bases outside the gene matches: 9. CDR3 region: CASSQDWDRGPWAKNIQYF. CDR3 nucleotides: TGTGCCAGCAGCCAAGATTGGGACAGGGGACCTTGGGCCAAAAACATTCAGTACTTC.

The rearrangement links TRBV30 to TRBJ1-5, with 8 bases lining up with TRBD1. Germline V gene lookup returns CDR1 GTSNPN and CDR2 SVGIG (reference sequence). V lost 3 bases to trimming and J lost 2 bases; unmatched junction nucleotides: 0. The CDR3 contains 13 residues. This CDR3 is CAWRTGGNQPQHF. CDR3 DNA sequence: TGTGCCTGGAGGACAGGGGGCAATCAGCCCCAGCATTTT.

This chain joins TRBV6-1 and TRBJ1-5; D is unresolved. The V gene's germline CDR1 is MNHNS and CDR2 SASEGT. V was clipped by 6 bases and J by 2 bases, with 8 bases between them. The CDR3 totals 13 residues. This CDR3 is CASRFSGNQPQHF. The DNA of the CDR3 is TGTGCCAGCAGGTTTTCGGGCAATCAGCCCCAGCATTTT.

The rearrangement joins TRBV5-4 to TRBJ2-7; D is possibly TRBD1 (6 bases). V was shortened by 5 bases and J by 6 bases, with 18 bases between the two germline ends. The CDR3 is 14 amino acids. Germline V gene sequence: CDR1 SGHNT, CDR2 YYREEE (reference sequence). The DNA for the CDR3 is TGTGCCAGCAGGCCTTACGTTCAGGGGAGCGAGCAGTACTTC. Its protein product is CASRPYVQGSEQYF.

The genes are TRBV7-2 and TRBJ2-7; D might be TRBD2 (6 bases). The germline V and J ends were trimmed by 4 bases and 2 bases, with 15 bases remaining between them. CDR1 and CDR2 (germline): SGHTA, FQGNSA. This CDR3 spans 15 amino acids. CDR3 loop: CASSSGIADPYEQYF. The CDR3 nucleotides read TGTGCCAGCAGCTCCGGTATAGCGGATCCCTACGAGCAGTACTTC.

The genes are TRBV19 and TRBJ2-7; 9 nucleotides line up with TRBD1. Losses at the gene ends were 5 bases for V and 2 bases for J; bases not matched to a gene: 4. This CDR3 comprises 14 residues. Germline V gene sequence: CDR1 LNHDA, CDR2 SQIVND (reference sequence). The CDR3 sequence: CASSLGQGTYEQYF. The CDR3 bases are TGTGCCAGTAGTTTGGGACAGGGAACCTACGAGCAGTACTTC.

This rearrangement joins TRBV2 to TRBJ2-1; 11 bases map to TRBD2. Germline CDR1 is SNHLY and CDR2 is FYNNEI. The CDR3 has 15 residues. The V segment lost 7 bases and the J segment 4 bases; nucleotides outside the gene matches: 6. The CDR3: CASITSGGPYNEQFF. The CDR3 DNA is TGTGCCAGCATTACTAGCGGGGGCCCATACAATGAGCAGTTCTTC.

This chain uses TRBV19 with TRBJ1-6; D possibly corresponds to TRBD1 (6 bases). The CDR3 has 17 residues. Germline lookup yields CDR1 LNHDA and CDR2 SQIVND (reference sequence). V lost 3 bases and J 0 bases, leaving 12 bases between the germline ends. DNA of the CDR3: TGTGCCAGTAGTATCAGGGGTCCGAGCTCCTATAATTCACCCCTCCACTTT. This codes for CASSIRGPSSYNSPLHF.

This clone was picked up one time. The genes are TRBV27 and TRBJ2-1; TRBD1 matches at 7 bases. This CDR3 is built from 16 residues. Trimming removed 0 bases from V and 2 bases from J; junction bases left unmatched: 4. Per the germline V gene, CDR1 is MNHEY and CDR2 is SMNVEV (reference sequence). CDR3 bases: TGTGCCAGCAGTTTATCGACAGGGAGCCCCTACAATGAGCAGTTCTTC. It is translated as CASSLSTGSPYNEQFF.

V and J are TRBV29-1 and TRBJ2-1; no firm D call. CDR1 is SQVTM, CDR2 ANQGSEA, per germline. V shed 0 bases and J shed 0 bases, with 6 bases lying between them. The CDR3 consists of 14 residues. DNA for the CDR3: TGCAGCGTTGAAGAGGAGAGCTCCTACAATGAGCAGTTCTTC. Its protein product is CSVEEESSYNEQFF.

This sequence joins TRBV4-1 and TRBJ1-1; D remains unclear. V shed 4 bases and J shed 4 bases, with 13 bases lying between them. Germline CDR1 and CDR2: MGHRA and YSYEKL. CDR3 length equals 14 residues. The CDR3 DNA is TGCGCCAGCAGCCCCTCGAGACACATCACTGAAGCTTTCTTT. This translates into CASSPSRHITEAFF.

The CDR3 nucleotides read TGCGCCAGCAGTGAGCGCGACAGGGCGAACACTGAAGCTTTCTTT. Translation gives CASSERDRANTEAFF. The genes are TRBV10-2 and TRBJ1-1, with 7 nucleotides matching TRBD1. The CDR3 extends over 15 amino acids. Germline V gives CDR1 WSHSY, CDR2 SAAADI. V lost 2 bases, J lost 1 base, and 4 bases stayed unmatched.